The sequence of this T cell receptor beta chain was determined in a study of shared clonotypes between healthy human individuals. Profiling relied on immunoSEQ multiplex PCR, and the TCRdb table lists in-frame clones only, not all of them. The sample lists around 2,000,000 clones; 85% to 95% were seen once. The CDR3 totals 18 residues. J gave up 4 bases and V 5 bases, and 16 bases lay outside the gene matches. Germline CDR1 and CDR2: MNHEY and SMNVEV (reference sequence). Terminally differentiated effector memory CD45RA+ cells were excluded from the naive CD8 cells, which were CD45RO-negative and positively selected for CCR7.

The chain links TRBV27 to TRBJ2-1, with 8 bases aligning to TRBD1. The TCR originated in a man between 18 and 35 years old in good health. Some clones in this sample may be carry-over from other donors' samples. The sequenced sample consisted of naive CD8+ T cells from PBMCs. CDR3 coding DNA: TGTGCCAGCAGTCCCTCCCCCCCGGGGACAGGCATATACAATGAGCAGTTCTTC. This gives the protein CASSPSPPGTGIYNEQFF.